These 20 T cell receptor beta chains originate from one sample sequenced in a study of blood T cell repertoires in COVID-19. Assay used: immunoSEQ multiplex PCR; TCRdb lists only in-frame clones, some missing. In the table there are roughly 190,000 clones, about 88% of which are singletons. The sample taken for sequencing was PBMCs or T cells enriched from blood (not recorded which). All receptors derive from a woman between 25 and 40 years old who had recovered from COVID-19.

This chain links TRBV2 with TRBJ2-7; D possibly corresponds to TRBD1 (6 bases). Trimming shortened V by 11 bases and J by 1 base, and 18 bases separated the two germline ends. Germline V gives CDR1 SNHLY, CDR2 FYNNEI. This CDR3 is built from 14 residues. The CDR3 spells CADRRDGQSYEQYV. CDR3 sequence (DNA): TGTGCCGACCGCCGGGACGGACAGTCCTACGAGCAGTACGTC.

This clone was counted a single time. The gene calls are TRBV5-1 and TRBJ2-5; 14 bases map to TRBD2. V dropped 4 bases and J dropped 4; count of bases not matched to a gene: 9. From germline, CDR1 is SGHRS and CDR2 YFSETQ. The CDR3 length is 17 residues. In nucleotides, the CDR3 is TGCGCCAGCAGCCTCGGGACTAGCGGGGGTGGAGGAGAGACCCAGTACTTC. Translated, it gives CASSLGTSGGGGETQYF.

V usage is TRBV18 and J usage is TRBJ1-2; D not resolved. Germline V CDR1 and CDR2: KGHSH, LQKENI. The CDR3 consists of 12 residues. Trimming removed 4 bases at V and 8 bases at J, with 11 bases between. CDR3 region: CASSLLSGGYTF. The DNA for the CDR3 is TGTGCCAGCTCACTATTAAGCGGGGGCTACACCTTC.

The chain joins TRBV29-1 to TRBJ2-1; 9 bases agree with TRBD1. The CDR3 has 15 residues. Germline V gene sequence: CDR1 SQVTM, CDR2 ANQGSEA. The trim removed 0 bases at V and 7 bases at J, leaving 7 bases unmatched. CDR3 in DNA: TGCAGCGTTGAAGATCACAGGGGGCGCATTAATGAGCAGTTCTTC. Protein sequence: CSVEDHRGRINEQFF.

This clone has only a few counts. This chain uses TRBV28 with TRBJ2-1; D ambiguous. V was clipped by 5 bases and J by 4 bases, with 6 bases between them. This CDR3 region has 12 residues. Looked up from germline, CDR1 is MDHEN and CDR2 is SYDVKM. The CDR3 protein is CASSTRYNEQFF. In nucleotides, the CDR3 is TGTGCCAGCAGTACACGATACAATGAGCAGTTCTTC.

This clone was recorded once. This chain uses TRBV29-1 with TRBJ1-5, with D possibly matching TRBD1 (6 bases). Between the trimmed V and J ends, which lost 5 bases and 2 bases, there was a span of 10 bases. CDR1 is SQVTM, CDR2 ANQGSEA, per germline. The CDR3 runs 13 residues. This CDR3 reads CSVQQGGNQPQHF. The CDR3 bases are TGCAGCGTTCAACAGGGTGGCAATCAGCCCCAGCATTTT.

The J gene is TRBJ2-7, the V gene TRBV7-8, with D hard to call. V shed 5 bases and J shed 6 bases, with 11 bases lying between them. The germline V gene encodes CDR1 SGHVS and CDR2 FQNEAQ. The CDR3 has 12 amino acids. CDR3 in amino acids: CASSPGHGEQYV. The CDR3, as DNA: TGTGCCAGCAGCCCTGGGCACGGCGAGCAGTACGTC.

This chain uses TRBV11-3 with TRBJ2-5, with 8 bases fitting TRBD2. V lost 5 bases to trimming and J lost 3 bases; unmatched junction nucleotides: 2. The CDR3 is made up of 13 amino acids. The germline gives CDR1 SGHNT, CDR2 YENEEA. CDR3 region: CASSLGLEETQYF. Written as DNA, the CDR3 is TGTGCCAGCAGCCTGGGACTAGAAGAGACCCAGTACTTC.

CDR3: CATSRDLGAGLLYNEQFF. The CDR3 coding sequence is TGTGCCACCAGCAGAGACTTGGGAGCGGGACTGTTATACAATGAGCAGTTCTTC. The V and J genes are TRBV15 and TRBJ2-1; the match to TRBD2 covers 7 bases. The V and J ends lost 0 bases and 4 bases, in that order; junction bases with no gene match: 12. The CDR3 length is 18 residues. Germline V lookup: CDR1 LNHNV, CDR2 YYDKDF (reference sequence). Using reference TRBV15 and TRBJ2-1 for the parts outside the CDR3, the full variable domain is DAMVIQNPRYQVTQFGKPVTLSCSQTLNHNVMYWYQQKSSQAPKLLFHYYDKDFNNEADTPDNFQSRRPNTSFCFLDIRSPGLGDTAMYLCATSRDLGAGLLYNEQFFGPGTRLTVL.

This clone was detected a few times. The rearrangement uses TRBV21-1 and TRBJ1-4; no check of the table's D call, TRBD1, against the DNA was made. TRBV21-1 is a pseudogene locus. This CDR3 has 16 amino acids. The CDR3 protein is CASSKDAGATNEKLFF. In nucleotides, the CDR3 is TGTGCCAGCAGCAAAGATGCAGGGGCAACTAATGAAAAACTGTTTTTT.

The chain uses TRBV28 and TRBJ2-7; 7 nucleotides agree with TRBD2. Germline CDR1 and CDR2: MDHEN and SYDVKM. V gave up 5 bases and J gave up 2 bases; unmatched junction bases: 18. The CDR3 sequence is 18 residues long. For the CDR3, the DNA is TGTGCCAGCAGTCCCCTGCAAATTTTGGCTAGCGGCACCTACGAGCAGTACTTC. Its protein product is CASSPLQILASGTYEQYF.

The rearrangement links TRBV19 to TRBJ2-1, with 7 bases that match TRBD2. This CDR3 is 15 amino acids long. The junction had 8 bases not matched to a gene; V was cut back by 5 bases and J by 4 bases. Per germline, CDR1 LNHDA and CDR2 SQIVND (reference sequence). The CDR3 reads CASSSTSAPYNEQFF. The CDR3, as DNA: TGTGCCAGTAGTTCAACTAGCGCACCTTACAATGAGCAGTTCTTC.

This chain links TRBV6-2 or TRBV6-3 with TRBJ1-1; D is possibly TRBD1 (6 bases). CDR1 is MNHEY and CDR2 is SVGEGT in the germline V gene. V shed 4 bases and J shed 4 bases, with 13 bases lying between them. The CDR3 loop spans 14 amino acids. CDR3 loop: CASSFTGPRTEAFF. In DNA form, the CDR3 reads TGTGCCAGCAGTTTTACAGGGCCACGCACTGAAGCTTTCTTT.

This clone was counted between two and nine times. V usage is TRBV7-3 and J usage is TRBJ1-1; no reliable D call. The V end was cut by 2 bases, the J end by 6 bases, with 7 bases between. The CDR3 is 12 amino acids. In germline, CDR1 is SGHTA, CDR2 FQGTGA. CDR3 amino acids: CASSLYSAEAFF. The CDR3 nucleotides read TGTGCCAGCAGCTTATATAGCGCTGAAGCTTTCTTT.

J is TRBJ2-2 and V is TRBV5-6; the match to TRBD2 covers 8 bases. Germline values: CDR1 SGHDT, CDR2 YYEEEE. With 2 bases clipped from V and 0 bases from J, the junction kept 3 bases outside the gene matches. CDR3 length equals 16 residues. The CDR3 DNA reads TGTGCCAGCAGCTTTAAGCGGGGGCCGAACACCGGGGAGCTGTTTTTT. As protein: CASSFKRGPNTGELFF.

CDR3 sequence: CASSLGSAGWNVEQYV. The CDR3 coding sequence is TGTGCCAGCAGTTTGGGTTCGGCAGGCTGGAACGTCGAGCAGTACGTC. This chain connects TRBV28 to TRBJ2-7; D remains unclear. V was pared by 3 bases and J by 6 bases, with 21 bases between. The CDR3 runs 16 residues. Germline values: CDR1 MDHEN, CDR2 SYDVKM.

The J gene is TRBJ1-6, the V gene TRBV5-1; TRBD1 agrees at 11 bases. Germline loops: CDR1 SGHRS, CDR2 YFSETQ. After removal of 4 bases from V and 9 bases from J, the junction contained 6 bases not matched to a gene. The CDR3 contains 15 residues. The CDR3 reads CASSREGTGGSPLHF. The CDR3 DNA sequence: TGCGCCAGCAGCAGGGAAGGGACAGGGGGTTCACCCCTCCACTTT.

In DNA form, the CDR3 reads TGCAGCGTTGATGACAGGGATTCCACTGAAGCTTTCTTT. Its protein is CSVDDRDSTEAFF. The chain employs TRBV29-1 and TRBJ1-1; TRBD1 matches 7 bases. CDR3 size: 13 residues. V was pared by 3 bases and J by 4 bases, with 5 bases of the junction left unmatched. Germline V lookup: CDR1 SQVTM, CDR2 ANQGSEA.

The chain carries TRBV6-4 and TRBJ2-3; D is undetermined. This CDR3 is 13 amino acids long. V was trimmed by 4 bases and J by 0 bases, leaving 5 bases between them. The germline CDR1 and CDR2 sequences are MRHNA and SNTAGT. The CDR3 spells CASSVSSTDTQYF. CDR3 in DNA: TGTGCCAGCAGTGTTTCTAGCACAGATACGCAGTATTTT.

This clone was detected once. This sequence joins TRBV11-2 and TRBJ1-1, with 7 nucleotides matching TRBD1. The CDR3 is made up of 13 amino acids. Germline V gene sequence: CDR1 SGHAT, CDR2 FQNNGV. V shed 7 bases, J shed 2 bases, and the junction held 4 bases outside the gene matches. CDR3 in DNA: TGTGCCAGCAACTGGGACAGTAACACTGAAGCTTTCTTT. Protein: CASNWDSNTEAFF.